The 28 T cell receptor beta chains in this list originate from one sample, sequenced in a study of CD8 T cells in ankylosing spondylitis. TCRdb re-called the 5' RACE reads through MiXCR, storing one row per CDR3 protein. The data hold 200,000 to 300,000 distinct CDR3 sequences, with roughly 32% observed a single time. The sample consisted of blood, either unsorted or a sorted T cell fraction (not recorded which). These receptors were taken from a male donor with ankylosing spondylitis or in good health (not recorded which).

CDR3 sequence reads: CASSLGAGGHEQYF. Written as DNA, the CDR3 is TGTGCCAGCAGCTTAGGGGCGGGTGGGCACGAGCAGTACTTC. The chain joins TRBV7-9 to TRBJ2-7; maybe TRBD2 (5 bases). Germline values: CDR1 SEHNR, CDR2 FQNEAQ (reference sequence). V lost 1 base, J lost 5 bases, and 12 bases lay in between. The length of the CDR3 is 14 residues.

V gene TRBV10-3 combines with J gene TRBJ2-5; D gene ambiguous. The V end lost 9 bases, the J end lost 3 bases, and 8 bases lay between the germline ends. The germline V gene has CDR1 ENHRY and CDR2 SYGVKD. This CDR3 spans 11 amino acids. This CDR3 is CAMEKEETQYF. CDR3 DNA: TGTGCCATGGAAAAAGAAGAGACCCAGTACTTC.

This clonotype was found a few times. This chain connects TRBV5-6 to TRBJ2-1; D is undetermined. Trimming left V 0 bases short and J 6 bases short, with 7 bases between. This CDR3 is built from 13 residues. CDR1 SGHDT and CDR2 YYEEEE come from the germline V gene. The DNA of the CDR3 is TGTGCCAGCAGCTTGGGGCGCAGCAATGAGCAGTTCTTC. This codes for CASSLGRSNEQFF.

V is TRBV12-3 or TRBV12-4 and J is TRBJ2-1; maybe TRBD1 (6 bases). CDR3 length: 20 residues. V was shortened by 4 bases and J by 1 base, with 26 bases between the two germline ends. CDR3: CASSSSTAGALEWSYNEQFF. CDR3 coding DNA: TGTGCCAGCAGTTCCTCTACGGCAGGGGCGCTTGAGTGGTCCTACAATGAGCAGTTCTTC.

DNA for the CDR3: TGTGCCAGCAGTTTTCCGGGCAGCCCGAAAATTCCTGAAGCTTTCTTT. Its protein is CASSFPGSPKIPEAFF. V is TRBV12-3 or TRBV12-4 and J is TRBJ1-1; D remains ambiguous. CDR3 length equals 16 residues. The ends were cut back, 3 bases at V and 6 bases at J, with 20 bases in the middle.

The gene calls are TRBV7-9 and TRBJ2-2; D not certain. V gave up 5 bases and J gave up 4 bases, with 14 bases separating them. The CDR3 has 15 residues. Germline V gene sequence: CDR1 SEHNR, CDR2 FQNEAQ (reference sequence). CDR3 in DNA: TGTGCCAGCAGCCAACTCCCCAGCGCCACCGGGGAGCTGTTTTTT. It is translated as CASSQLPSATGELFF.

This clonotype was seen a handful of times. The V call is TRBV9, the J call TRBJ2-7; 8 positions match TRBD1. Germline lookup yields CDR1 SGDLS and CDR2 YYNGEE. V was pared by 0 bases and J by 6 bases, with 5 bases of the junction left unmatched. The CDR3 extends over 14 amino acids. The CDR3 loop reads CASSVGDRNPEQYF. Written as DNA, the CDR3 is TGTGCCAGCAGCGTAGGGGACAGGAACCCCGAGCAGTACTTC.

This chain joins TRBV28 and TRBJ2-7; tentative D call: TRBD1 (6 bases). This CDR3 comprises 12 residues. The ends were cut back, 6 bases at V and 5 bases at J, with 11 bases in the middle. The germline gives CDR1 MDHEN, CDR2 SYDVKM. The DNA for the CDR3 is TGTGCCAGCAGGCACAGGGTGGACGAGCAGTACTTC. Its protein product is CASRHRVDEQYF.

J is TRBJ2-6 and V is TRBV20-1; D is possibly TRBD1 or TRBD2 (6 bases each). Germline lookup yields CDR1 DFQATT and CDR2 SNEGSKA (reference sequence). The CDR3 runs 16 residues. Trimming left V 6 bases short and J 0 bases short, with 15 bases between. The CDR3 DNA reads TGCAGTGCGGGACATACAGCGGGCTCTGGGGCCAACGTCCTGACTTTC. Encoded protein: CSAGHTAGSGANVLTF.

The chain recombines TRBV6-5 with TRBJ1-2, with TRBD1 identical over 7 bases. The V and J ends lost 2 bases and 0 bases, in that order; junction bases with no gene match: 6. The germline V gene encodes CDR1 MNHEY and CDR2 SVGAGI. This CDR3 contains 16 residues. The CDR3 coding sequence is TGTGCCAGCAGTTACACCAGGGGGGGGGCTAACTATGGCTACACCTTC. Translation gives CASSYTRGGANYGYTF.

The CDR3 protein is CSVEDRQGTRYTF. As DNA, the CDR3 is TGCAGCGTTGAAGATAGGCAGGGAACTCGCTACACCTTC. The genes are TRBV29-1 and TRBJ1-2; tentative D call: TRBD1 (5 bases). Deletions cut 0 bases from V and 9 bases from J, with 14 bases between. The germline V gene encodes CDR1 SQVTM and CDR2 ANQGSEA. The CDR3 is 13 residues long.

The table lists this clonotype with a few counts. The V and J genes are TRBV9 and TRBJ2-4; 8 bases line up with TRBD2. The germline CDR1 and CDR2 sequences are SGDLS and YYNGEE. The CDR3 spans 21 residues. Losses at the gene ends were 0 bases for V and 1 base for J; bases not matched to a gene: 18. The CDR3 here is CASSVADGSRLARGAKNIQYF. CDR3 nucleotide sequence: TGTGCCAGCAGCGTAGCTGACGGATCGCGACTAGCGAGGGGTGCCAAAAACATTCAGTACTTC.

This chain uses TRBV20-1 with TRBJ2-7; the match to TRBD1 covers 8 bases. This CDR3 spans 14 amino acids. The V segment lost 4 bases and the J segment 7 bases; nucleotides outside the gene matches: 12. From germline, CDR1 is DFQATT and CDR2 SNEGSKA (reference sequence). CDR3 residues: CSAIGTGSSSEQYF. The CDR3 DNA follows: TGCAGTGCTATCGGGACAGGATCTTCATCGGAGCAGTACTTC.

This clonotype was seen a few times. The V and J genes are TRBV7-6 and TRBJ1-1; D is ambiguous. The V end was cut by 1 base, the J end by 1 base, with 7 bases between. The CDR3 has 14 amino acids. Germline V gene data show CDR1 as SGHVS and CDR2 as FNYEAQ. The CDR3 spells CASSLEPGNTEAFF. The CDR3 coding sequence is TGTGCCAGCAGCTTAGAGCCGGGGAACACTGAAGCTTTCTTT. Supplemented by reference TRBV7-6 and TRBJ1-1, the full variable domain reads GAGVSQSPRYKVTKRGQDVALRCDPISGHVSLYWYRQALGQGPEFLTYFNYEAQQDKSGLPNDRFSAERPEGSISTLTIQRTEQRDSAMYRCASSLEPGNTEAFFGQGTRLTVV.

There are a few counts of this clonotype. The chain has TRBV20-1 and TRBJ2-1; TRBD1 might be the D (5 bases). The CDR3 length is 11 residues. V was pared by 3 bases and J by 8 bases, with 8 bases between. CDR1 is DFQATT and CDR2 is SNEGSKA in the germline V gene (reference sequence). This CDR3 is CSASRADEQFF. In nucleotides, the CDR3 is TGCAGTGCTAGCAGGGCCGATGAGCAGTTCTTC.

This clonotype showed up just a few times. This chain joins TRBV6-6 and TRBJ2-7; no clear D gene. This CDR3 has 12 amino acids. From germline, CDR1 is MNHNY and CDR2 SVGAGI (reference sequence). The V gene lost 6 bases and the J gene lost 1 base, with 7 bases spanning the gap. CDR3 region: CASRDGSYEQYF. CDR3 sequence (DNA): TGTGCCAGCAGAGATGGTTCCTACGAGCAGTACTTC.

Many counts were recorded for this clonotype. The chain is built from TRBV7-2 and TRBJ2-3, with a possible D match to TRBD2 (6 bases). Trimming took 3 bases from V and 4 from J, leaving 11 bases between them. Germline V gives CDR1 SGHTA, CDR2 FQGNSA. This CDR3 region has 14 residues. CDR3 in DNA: TGTGCCAGCAGCTTGGATGGACTACCAGATACGCAGTATTTT. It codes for CASSLDGLPDTQYF. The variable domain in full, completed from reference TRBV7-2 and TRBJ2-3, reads GAGVSQSPSNKVTEKGKDVELRCDPISGHTALYWYRQSLGQGLEFLIYFQGNSAPDKSGLPSDRFSAERTGGSVSTLTIQRTQQEDSAVYLCASSLDGLPDTQYFGPGTRLTVL.

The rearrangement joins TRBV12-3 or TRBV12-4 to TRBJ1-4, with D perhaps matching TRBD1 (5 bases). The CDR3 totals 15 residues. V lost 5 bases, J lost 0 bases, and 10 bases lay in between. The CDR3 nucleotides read TGTGCCAGCAGTCAGCGGGGCGCAACTAATGAAAAACTGTTTTTT. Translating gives CASSQRGATNEKLFF.

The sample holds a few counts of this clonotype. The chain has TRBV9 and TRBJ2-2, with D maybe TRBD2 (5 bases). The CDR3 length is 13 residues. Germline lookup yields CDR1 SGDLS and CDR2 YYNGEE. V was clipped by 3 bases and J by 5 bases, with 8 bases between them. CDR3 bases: TGTGCCAGCAGCGCGGACTGGACCGGGGAGCTGTTTTTT. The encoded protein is CASSADWTGELFF.

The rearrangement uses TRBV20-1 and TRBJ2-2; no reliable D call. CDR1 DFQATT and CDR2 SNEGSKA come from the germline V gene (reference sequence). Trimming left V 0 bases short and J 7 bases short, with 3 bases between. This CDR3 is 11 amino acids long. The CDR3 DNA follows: TGCAGTGCTAGAGACATCGGGGAGCTGTTTTTT. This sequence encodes CSARDIGELFF.

CDR3 nucleotide sequence: TGTGCCAGCAGCAACGACAGGTGGACCTACGAGCAGTACTTC. The encoded protein is CASSNDRWTYEQYF. The chain is built from TRBV21-1 and TRBJ2-7; no check of the table's D call, TRBD1, against the DNA was made. TRBV21-1 is labeled a pseudogene. The CDR3 has 14 residues.

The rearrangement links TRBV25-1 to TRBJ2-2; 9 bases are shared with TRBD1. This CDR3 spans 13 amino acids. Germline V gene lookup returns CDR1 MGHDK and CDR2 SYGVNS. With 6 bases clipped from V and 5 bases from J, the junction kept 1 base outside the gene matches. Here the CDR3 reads CASRQGATGELFF. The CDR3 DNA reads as TGTGCCAGCAGACAGGGGGCAACCGGGGAGCTGTTTTTT.

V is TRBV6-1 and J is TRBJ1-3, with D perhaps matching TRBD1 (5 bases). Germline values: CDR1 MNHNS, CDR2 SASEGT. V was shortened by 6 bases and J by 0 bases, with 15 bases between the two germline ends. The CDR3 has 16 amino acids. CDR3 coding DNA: TGTGCCAGCAGCCCACGGGGTGGGACCTCTGGAAACACCATATATTTT. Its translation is CASSPRGGTSGNTIYF.

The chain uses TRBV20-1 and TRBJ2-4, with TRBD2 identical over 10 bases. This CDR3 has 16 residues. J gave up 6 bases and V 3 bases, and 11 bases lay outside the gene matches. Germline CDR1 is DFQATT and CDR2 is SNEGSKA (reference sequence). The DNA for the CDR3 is TGCAGTGCTAGGGATGCGGAGCGGGGGGGCGGAAACATTCAGTACTTC. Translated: CSARDAERGGGNIQYF.

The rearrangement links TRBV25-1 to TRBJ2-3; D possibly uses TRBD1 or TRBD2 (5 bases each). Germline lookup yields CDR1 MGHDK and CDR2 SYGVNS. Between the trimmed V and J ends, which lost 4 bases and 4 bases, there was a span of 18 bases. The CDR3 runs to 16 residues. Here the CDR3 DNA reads TGTGCCAGCAGTGCCCTGGGCAGGGAGAGACCAGATACGCAGTATTTT. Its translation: CASSALGRERPDTQYF.

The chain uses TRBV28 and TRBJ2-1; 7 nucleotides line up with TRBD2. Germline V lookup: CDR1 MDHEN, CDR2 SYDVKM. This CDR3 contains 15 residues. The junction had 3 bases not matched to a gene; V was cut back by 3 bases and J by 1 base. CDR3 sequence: CASSFGGVSYNEQFF. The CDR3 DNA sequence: TGTGCCAGCAGTTTTGGGGGGGTTTCCTACAATGAGCAGTTCTTC.

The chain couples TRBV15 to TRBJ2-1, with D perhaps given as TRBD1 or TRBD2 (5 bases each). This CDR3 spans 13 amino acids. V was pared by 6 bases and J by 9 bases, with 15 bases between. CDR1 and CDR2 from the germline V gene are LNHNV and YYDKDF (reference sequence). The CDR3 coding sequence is TGTGCCACCAGAACGACCGGGGACGGTGAGCAGTTCTTC. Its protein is CATRTTGDGEQFF.

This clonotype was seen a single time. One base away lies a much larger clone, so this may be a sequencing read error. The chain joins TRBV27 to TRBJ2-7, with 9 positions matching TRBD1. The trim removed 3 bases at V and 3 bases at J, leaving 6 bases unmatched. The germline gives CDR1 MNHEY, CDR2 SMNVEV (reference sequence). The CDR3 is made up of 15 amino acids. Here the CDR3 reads CASSFMGTGLYEQYF. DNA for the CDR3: TGTGCCAGCAGTTTTATGGGGACAGGGCTCTACGAGCAGTACTTC.